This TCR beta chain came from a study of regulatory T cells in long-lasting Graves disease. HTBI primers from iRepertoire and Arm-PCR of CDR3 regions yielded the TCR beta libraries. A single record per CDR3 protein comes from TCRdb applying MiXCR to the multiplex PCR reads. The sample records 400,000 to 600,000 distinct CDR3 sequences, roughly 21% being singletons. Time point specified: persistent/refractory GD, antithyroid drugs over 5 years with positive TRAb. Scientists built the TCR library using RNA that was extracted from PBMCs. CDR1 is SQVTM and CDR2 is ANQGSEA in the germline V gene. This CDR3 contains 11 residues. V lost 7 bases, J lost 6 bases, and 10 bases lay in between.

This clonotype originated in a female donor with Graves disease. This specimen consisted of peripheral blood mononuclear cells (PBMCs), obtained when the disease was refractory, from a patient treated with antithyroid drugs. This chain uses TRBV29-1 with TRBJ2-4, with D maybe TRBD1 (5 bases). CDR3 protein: CSALRGNIQYF. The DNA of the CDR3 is TGCAGCGCCCTAAGGGGAAACATTCAGTACTTC.